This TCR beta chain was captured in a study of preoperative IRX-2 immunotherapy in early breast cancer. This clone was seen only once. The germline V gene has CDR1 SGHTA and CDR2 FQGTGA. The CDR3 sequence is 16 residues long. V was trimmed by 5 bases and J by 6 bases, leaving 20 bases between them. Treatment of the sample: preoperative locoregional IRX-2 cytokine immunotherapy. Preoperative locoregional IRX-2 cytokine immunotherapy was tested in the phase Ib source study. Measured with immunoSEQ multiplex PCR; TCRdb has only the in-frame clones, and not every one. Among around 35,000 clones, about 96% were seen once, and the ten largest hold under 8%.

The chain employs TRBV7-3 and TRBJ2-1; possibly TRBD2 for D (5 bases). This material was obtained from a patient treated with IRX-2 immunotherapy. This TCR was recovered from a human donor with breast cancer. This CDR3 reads CASSPRGATVANEQFF. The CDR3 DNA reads TGTGCCAGCAGCCCCCGGGGAGCGACCGTCGCCAATGAGCAGTTCTTC.